This T cell receptor (beta chain) derives from a study of patients and donors after allogeneic stem cell transplantation. TCRdb reprocessed the RT-PCR reads with MiXCR, giving one entry per CDR3 protein. The sample holds some 880,000 distinct CDR3 sequences, under 20% seen once. The germline gives CDR1 MGHRA, CDR2 YSYEKL. Trimming cost V 3 bases and J 1 base; bases outside gene matches: 9. The CDR3 is made up of 16 amino acids. The source material was blood, either unsorted or a sorted T cell fraction (not recorded which). The source is a human donor who was either an allogeneic HSCT recipient or a stem cell or donor lymphocyte infusion donor (not recorded which). It is not recorded whose cells these are; they may come from a transplant donor. V usage is TRBV4-1 and J usage is TRBJ2-7; 7 bases fit TRBD2. The CDR3 region is CASSHVGGVKSYEQYF. CDR3 coding DNA: TGCGCCAGCAGCCATGTGGGGGGGGTGAAATCCTACGAGCAGTACTTC.